This T cell receptor beta chain came from a study of graft-versus-host responses after intestinal transplantation. Study at large: Anti-thymocyte globulin induction, then tacrolimus and steroids for roughly 3 years, went to all recipients.

General study results and limits: Some patients had graft-donor T cell macrochimerism, and their allografts showed high graft-versus-host to host-versus-graft clonal ratios.

As to this clone: Its cognate antigen is unknown.

Germline CDR1 reads SGHNT; CDR2 reads YYREEE (reference sequence). V lost 4 bases to trimming and J lost 0 bases, with 18 bases between them. This CDR3 is 17 amino acids long. The table came from immunoSEQ multiplex PCR; TCRdb's copy has only in-frame clones and leaves some out. The table shows about 59,000 clones, with about 94% occurring only once. The J gene is TRBJ2-3, the V gene TRBV5-4; D remains unclear. This receptor was obtained from a human donor who was the organ donor for an intestinal transplant. The sample consisted of unstimulated CD4+ T cells sorted from spleen or lymph node cells, taken before transplant. The CDR3 spells CASSRPMVGSSTDTQYF. The CDR3 DNA sequence: TGTGCCAGCAGCAGGCCTATGGTGGGATCTAGCACAGATACGCAGTATTTT.